What follows are 5 T cell receptor beta chains derived from one specimen sequenced in a study of shared clonotypes between healthy human individuals. Generated by immunoSEQ multiplex PCR, the TCRdb table keeps only in-frame clones and is missing some. The sample yields approximately 2,200,000 clones, just over 90% seen once. Positively selected for CCR7, the CD45RO-negative cells used as naive CD8 cells excluded terminally differentiated effector memory CD45RA+ cells. Sequenced material: naive CD8+ T cells from PBMCs. Source of these receptors: a man aged 18 to 35 in good health. Some clones in this sample may be carry-over from other donors' samples.

CDR3 amino acids: CASSHPGLEETQYF. DNA for the CDR3: TGTGCCAGCAGTCATCCGGGACTAGAAGAGACCCAGTACTTC. This chain connects TRBV6-6 to TRBJ2-5; 8 bases align to TRBD2. Germline V gene data show CDR1 as MNHNY and CDR2 as SVGAGI (reference sequence). The CDR3 consists of 14 residues. The ends lost 5 bases at V and 3 bases at J; junction bases unmatched: 5.

The V gene is TRBV5-1, the J gene TRBJ2-3; 8 bases line up with TRBD2. The CDR3 runs to 18 residues. V shed 0 bases and J 4 bases; nucleotides not matched to a gene: 13. Germline CDR1 and CDR2: SGHRS and YFSETQ. DNA for the CDR3: TGCGCCAGCAGCTTGGCCGGGGGACTAGTAAGATTGGCAGATACGCAGTATTTT. The encoded protein is CASSLAGGLVRLADTQYF.

The J gene is TRBJ2-7, the V gene TRBV19; TRBD1 is a possible D gene (6 bases). The CDR3 sequence is 14 residues long. Germline CDR1 is LNHDA and CDR2 is SQIVND (reference sequence). V dropped 5 bases and J dropped 2 bases, with 13 bases sitting between them. The CDR3 reads CASSRWDTPYEQYF. CDR3 coding DNA: TGTGCCAGTAGTCGGTGGGACACCCCCTACGAGCAGTACTTC.

Regarding this clone: The sample carries other DNA sequences with the same CDR3. The chain links TRBV4-1 to TRBJ2-1; tentatively, D is TRBD1 or TRBD2 (5 bases each). The V gene's germline CDR1 is MGHRA and CDR2 YSYEKL. Trimming left V 1 base short and J 0 bases short, with 10 bases between. The CDR3 is 16 residues long. The CDR3 nucleotides are TGCGCCAGCAGCCAAGGTCCAGGGAGCTCCTACAATGAGCAGTTCTTC. Protein product: CASSQGPGSSYNEQFF.

The chain has TRBV10-2 and TRBJ2-4, with no clear D. CDR1 is WSHSY and CDR2 is SAAADI in the germline V gene. V was pared by 7 bases and J by 0 bases, with 4 bases between. The CDR3 covers 12 residues. The CDR3 reads CASTEAKNIQYF. CDR3 in DNA: TGCGCCAGCACGGAAGCCAAAAACATTCAGTACTTC.